Below are 25 T cell receptor beta chains sequenced from a single sample in a study of blood T cell repertoires in COVID-19. The protocol was immunoSEQ multiplex PCR, while the TCRdb copy is restricted to in-frame clones and leaves out a portion. Of some 250,000 clones detected, roughly 77% appear once; the ten largest clones hold around 3.4%. Sequencing was carried out using peripheral blood. These TCRs come from a woman at least 80 years old with acute or convalescent COVID-19.

The chain joins TRBV3-1 (or the pseudogene TRBV3-2) to TRBJ2-7; 10 bases match TRBD1. From germline, CDR1 is LGHDT and CDR2 YNNKEL (reference sequence). This CDR3 has 16 residues. V was clipped by 4 bases and J by 1 base; unmatched bases: 7. DNA of the CDR3: TGTGCCAGCAGCCCTAGGACAGGGGGAAAGTCCTACGAGCAGTACTTC. Amino acids: CASSPRTGGKSYEQYF.

The chain is built from TRBV19 and TRBJ1-3; TRBD1 matches 8 bases. Germline values: CDR1 LNHDA, CDR2 SQIVND (reference sequence). V was pared by 5 bases and J by 4 bases, with 10 bases of the junction left unmatched. There are 16 residues in the CDR3. CDR3 bases: TGTGCCAGTAGTGTGGGACAGGCCTTTGGCGGAAACACCATATATTTT. This sequence encodes CASSVGQAFGGNTIYF.

The genes are TRBV7-7 and TRBJ2-7; 7 bases are shared with TRBD1. Trimming cost V 1 base and J 3 bases; bases outside gene matches: 0. The germline V gene encodes CDR1 SSHAT and CDR2 FNYEAQ (reference sequence). The CDR3 extends over 13 amino acids. The CDR3 DNA reads as TGTGCCAGCAGCTTAGACAGGGGCTACGAGCAGTACTTC. This gives the protein CASSLDRGYEQYF.

The genes are TRBV7-9 and TRBJ2-1; 7 bases are shared with TRBD1. Germline V gene lookup returns CDR1 SEHNR and CDR2 FQNEAQ (reference sequence). Trimming cost V 5 bases and J 4 bases; bases outside gene matches: 5. The CDR3 has 14 amino acids. The CDR3 reads CASSRQGNYNEQFF. The CDR3 DNA reads as TGTGCCAGCAGCCGACAGGGCAATTACAATGAGCAGTTCTTC. The full variable domain, completed using reference TRBV7-9 and TRBJ2-1, is DTGVSQNPRHKITKRGQNVTFRCDPISEHNRLYWYRQTLGQGPEFLTYFQNEAQLEKSRLLSDRFSAERPKGSFSTLEIQRTEQGDSAMYLCASSRQGNYNEQFFGPGTRLTVL.

The count of this clone is one. This chain uses TRBV7-8 with TRBJ1-3; D gene ambiguous. There are 15 residues in the CDR3. V was cut by 5 bases and J by 0 bases, with 11 bases left in between. CDR1 is SGHVS and CDR2 is FQNEAQ in the germline V gene. CDR3 amino acids: CASSLNRDSGNTIYF. In DNA form, the CDR3 reads TGTGCCAGCAGCCTCAACAGAGACTCTGGAAACACCATATATTTT.

The chain is built from TRBV18 and TRBJ1-1; unclear D gene. The CDR3 extends over 14 amino acids. Trimming shortened V by 0 bases and J by 3 bases, and 8 bases separated the two germline ends. CDR1 KGHSH and CDR2 LQKENI come from the germline V gene. CDR3 region: CASSPPWQDTEAFF. The CDR3 region has the DNA TGTGCCAGCTCACCACCCTGGCAGGACACTGAAGCTTTCTTT.

The chain carries TRBV7-9 and TRBJ2-1, with D tentatively TRBD1 (5 bases). Trimming took 5 bases from V and 14 from J, leaving 22 bases between them. The CDR3 spans 14 residues. Germline lookup yields CDR1 SEHNR and CDR2 FQNEAQ (reference sequence). The DNA of the CDR3 is TGTGCCAGCAGCGCAGCACCGCGACAGTCCCGGGAGTTCTTC. Residues: CASSAAPRQSREFF.

The rearrangement uses TRBV5-1 and TRBJ2-5; 9 bases fit TRBD1. V trimming: 4 bases; J trimming: 4 bases; junction bases outside the gene matches: 8. The CDR3 spans 15 residues. Germline V gene lookup returns CDR1 SGHRS and CDR2 YFSETQ. The chain's CDR3 is CASSEGTGRAETQYF. CDR3 in DNA: TGCGCCAGCAGCGAAGGGACAGGGCGGGCAGAGACCCAGTACTTC.

This clone was picked up many times. The V gene is TRBV19, the J gene TRBJ1-5, with D possibly being TRBD1 (5 bases). The CDR3 runs 14 residues. Trimming stripped 4 bases from V and 4 bases from J, with 11 bases between. The germline V gene has CDR1 LNHDA and CDR2 SQIVND (reference sequence). CDR3 nucleotides: TGTGCCAGTAGTAGCCGACAGAGGAATCAGCCCCAGCATTTT. Translation gives CASSSRQRNQPQHF. The variable domain in full, completed from reference TRBV19 and TRBJ1-5, reads DGGITQSPKYLFRKEGQNVTLSCEQNLNHDAMYWYRQDPGQGLRLIYYSQIVNDFQKGDIAEGYSVSREKKESFPLTVTSAQKNPTAFYLCASSSRQRNQPQHFGDGTRLSIL.

This sequence joins TRBV6-2 or TRBV6-3 and TRBJ2-2; the match to TRBD1 covers 7 bases. J gave up 6 bases and V 1 base, and 5 bases lay outside the gene matches. The CDR3 is made up of 15 amino acids. CDR1 MNHEY and CDR2 SVGEGT come from the germline V gene. For the CDR3, the DNA is TGTGCCAGCAGTTACTTATCCGGGACAGCCGGGGAGCTGTTTTTT. Amino acids: CASSYLSGTAGELFF.

The chain uses TRBV18 and TRBJ1-5; TRBD1 matches 7 bases. Germline trimming cut 1 base from V and 3 bases from J; bases unmatched to any gene: 6. The length of the CDR3 is 16 residues. Germline V CDR1 and CDR2: KGHSH, LQKENI. The CDR3 sequence: CASSPQGAIANQPQHF. The CDR3 nucleotides read TGTGCCAGCTCACCACAGGGGGCTATCGCCAATCAGCCCCAGCATTTT.

This chain uses TRBV19 with TRBJ2-5; 8 bases align to TRBD1. CDR1 LNHDA and CDR2 SQIVND come from the germline V gene (reference sequence). This CDR3 has 14 amino acids. The V segment lost 5 bases and the J segment 4 bases; nucleotides outside the gene matches: 6. The CDR3 loop is CASSRQGRGETQYF. The CDR3 DNA reads as TGTGCCAGTAGTCGACAGGGGCGAGGAGAGACCCAGTACTTC.

V is TRBV7-2 and J is TRBJ2-5; the D gene is possibly TRBD2 (5 bases). This CDR3 has 13 residues. The V and J ends lost 6 bases and 5 bases respectively, with 13 bases between them. The germline CDR1 and CDR2 sequences are SGHTA and FQGNSA. The CDR3 loop is CASSRSSGETQYF. CDR3 nucleotides: TGTGCCAGCAGTCGGTCCTCGGGGGAGACCCAGTACTTC.

The rearrangement links TRBV2 to TRBJ2-3; D is unresolved. The CDR3 runs 15 residues. Germline loops: CDR1 SNHLY, CDR2 FYNNEI. Trimming cost V 4 bases and J 0 bases, with 11 bases left between them. CDR3 residues: CASSAWRPSTDTQYF. CDR3 sequence (DNA): TGTGCCAGCAGTGCCTGGCGGCCGAGCACAGATACGCAGTATTTT.

J is TRBJ2-7 and V is TRBV30; TRBD2 might be the D (7 bases). Trimming stripped 3 bases from V and 7 bases from J, with 16 bases between. In germline, CDR1 is GTSNPN, CDR2 SVGIG (reference sequence). The CDR3 length is 13 residues. In DNA form, the CDR3 reads TGTGCCTGGAGATCAGGGAGGGGGTCGGAGCAGTACTTC. Translated: CAWRSGRGSEQYF.

The chain recombines TRBV7-8 with TRBJ1-6; D might be TRBD1 (5 bases). The CDR3 is 12 residues long. CDR1 is SGHVS and CDR2 is FQNEAQ in the germline V gene. V shed 5 bases and J shed 10 bases, with 9 bases lying between them. The CDR3 nucleotides read TGTGCCAGCAGCGAAAGGGGATCACCCCTCCACTTT. This encodes CASSERGSPLHF.

The chain combines TRBV18 with TRBJ2-1; possible D gene TRBD2, 6 bases. Trimming removed 5 bases at V and 5 bases at J, with 10 bases between. The CDR3 sequence is 13 residues long. Germline CDR1 and CDR2: KGHSH and LQKENI. The CDR3 loop reads CASSGGLNNEQFF. The CDR3 nucleotides read TGTGCCAGCTCAGGGGGACTCAACAATGAGCAGTTCTTC.

This clone was seen a single time. The chain links TRBV27 to TRBJ1-2; TRBD1 matches 10 bases. The CDR3 spans 16 residues. The V segment lost 2 bases and the J segment 3 bases; nucleotides outside the gene matches: 6. From germline, CDR1 is MNHEY and CDR2 SMNVEV (reference sequence). The CDR3, as DNA: TGTGCCAGCAGTTTAAATCTGGGACAGGGGCACTATGGCTACACCTTC. It yields the protein CASSLNLGQGHYGYTF.

J is TRBJ1-5 and V is TRBV19; 8 bases are shared with TRBD1. The CDR3 consists of 14 residues. CDR1 is LNHDA and CDR2 is SQIVND in the germline V gene (reference sequence). The trim removed 5 bases at V and 7 bases at J, leaving 7 bases unmatched. CDR3 coding DNA: TGTGCCAGTAGTGACGGACAGGGTGGACAGCCCCAGCATTTT. This sequence encodes CASSDGQGGQPQHF.

This clone was counted only a few times. The chain employs TRBV6-5 and TRBJ1-1; possible D gene TRBD1, 5 bases. CDR1 and CDR2 from the germline V gene are MNHEY and SVGAGI. CDR3 size: 16 residues. Trimming pared 0 bases from V and 4 bases from J, leaving 15 bases between. The CDR3 DNA is TGTGCCAGCAGTTACTCTCCTCGCAGGGTAAGCACTGAAGCTTTCTTT. Translated: CASSYSPRRVSTEAFF.

This CDR3 reads CASSLESGAYNEQFF. The CDR3, as DNA: TGCGCCAGCAGCTTGGAAAGCGGGGCCTACAATGAGCAGTTCTTC. The V call is TRBV5-1, the J call TRBJ2-1; the match to TRBD2 covers 7 bases. Germline loops: CDR1 SGHRS, CDR2 YFSETQ. V lost 0 bases and J lost 2; bases outside the gene matches: 2. This CDR3 comprises 15 residues.

The CDR3 nucleotides are TGTGCCAGCAGTGAAGCAGAGGGGGCCACCGGGGAGCTGTTTTTT. It translates to CASSEAEGATGELFF. V gene TRBV2 combines with J gene TRBJ2-2; 7 bases line up with TRBD1. Per the germline V gene, CDR1 is SNHLY and CDR2 is FYNNEI. V was clipped by 0 bases and J by 4 bases; unmatched bases: 2. This CDR3 region has 15 residues.

This CDR3 is CASTRDTEAFF. The CDR3 nucleotides are TGTGCCAGCACCCGGGACACTGAAGCTTTCTTT. The chain couples TRBV6-6 to TRBJ1-1; D unclear. Germline loops: CDR1 MNHNY, CDR2 SVGAGI (reference sequence). The CDR3 consists of 11 residues. Trimming removed 7 bases at V and 3 bases at J, with 6 bases between.

The rearrangement joins TRBV11-3 to TRBJ2-1, with TRBD1 matching over 9 bases. V was clipped by 1 base and J by 6 bases; unmatched bases: 4. Germline V gene sequence: CDR1 SGHNT, CDR2 YENEEA. The CDR3 totals 15 residues. CDR3 sequence (DNA): TGTGCCAGCAGCTTAGGACAGGGGGGGTTCAATGAGCAGTTCTTC. Translating it yields CASSLGQGGFNEQFF.

The chain links TRBV6-2 or TRBV6-3 to TRBJ1-3, with a possible D match to TRBD1 (5 bases). This CDR3 is 13 amino acids long. The germline V gene encodes CDR1 MNHEY and CDR2 SVGEGT. The germline V and J ends were trimmed by 2 bases and 5 bases, with 7 bases remaining between them. CDR3 amino acids: CASSYDSRNTIYF. DNA of the CDR3: TGTGCCAGCAGTTACGACAGCAGAAACACCATATATTTT.